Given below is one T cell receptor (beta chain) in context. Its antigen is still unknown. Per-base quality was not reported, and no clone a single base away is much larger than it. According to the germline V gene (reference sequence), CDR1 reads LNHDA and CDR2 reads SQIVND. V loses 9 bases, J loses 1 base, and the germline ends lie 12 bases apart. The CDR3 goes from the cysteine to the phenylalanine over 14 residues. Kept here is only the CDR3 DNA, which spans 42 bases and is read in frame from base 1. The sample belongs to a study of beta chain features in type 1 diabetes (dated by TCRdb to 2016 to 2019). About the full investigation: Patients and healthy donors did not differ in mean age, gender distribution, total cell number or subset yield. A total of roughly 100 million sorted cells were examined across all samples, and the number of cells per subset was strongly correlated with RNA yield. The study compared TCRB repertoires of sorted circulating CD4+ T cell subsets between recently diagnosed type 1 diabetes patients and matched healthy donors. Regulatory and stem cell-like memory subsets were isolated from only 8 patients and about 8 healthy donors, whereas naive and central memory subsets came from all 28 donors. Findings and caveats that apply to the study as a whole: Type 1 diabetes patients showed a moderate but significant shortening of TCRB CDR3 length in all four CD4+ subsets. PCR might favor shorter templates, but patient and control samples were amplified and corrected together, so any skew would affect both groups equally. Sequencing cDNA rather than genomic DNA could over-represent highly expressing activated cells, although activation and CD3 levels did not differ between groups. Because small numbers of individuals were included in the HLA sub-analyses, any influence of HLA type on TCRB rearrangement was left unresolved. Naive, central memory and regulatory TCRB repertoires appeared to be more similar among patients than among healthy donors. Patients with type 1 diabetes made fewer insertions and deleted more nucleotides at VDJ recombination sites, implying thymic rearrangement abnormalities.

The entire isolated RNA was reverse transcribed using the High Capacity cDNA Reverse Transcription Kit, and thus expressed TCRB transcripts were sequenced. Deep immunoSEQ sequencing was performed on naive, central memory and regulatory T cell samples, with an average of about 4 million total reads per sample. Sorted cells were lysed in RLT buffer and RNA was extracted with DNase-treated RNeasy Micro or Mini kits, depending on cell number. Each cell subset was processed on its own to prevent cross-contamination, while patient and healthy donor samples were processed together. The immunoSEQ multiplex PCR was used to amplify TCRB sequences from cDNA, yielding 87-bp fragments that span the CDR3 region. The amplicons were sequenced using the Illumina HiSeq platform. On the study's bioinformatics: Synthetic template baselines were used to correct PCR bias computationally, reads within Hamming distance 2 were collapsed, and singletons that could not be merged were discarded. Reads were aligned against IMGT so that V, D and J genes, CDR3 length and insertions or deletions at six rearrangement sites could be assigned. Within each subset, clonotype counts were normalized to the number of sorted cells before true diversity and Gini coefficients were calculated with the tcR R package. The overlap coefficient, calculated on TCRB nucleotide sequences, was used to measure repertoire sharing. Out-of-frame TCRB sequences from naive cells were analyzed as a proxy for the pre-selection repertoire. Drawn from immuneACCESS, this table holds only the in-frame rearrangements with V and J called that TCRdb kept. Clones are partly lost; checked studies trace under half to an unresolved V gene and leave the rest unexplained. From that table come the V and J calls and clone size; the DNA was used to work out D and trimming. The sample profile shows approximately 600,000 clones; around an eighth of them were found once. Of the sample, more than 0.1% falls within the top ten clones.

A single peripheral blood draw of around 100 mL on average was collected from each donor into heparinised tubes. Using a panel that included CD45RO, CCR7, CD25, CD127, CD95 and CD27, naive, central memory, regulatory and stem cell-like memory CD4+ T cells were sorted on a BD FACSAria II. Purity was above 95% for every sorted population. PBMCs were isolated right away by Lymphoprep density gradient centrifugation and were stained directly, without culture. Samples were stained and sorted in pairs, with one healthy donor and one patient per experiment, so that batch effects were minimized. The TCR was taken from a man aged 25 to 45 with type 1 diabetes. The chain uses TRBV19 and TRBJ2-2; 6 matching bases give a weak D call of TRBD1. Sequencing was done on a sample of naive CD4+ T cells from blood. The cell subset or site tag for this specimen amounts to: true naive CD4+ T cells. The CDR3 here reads CASERDKNTGELFF. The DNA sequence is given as TGTGCCAGCGAGAGGGACAAGAACACCGGGGAGCTGTTTTTT. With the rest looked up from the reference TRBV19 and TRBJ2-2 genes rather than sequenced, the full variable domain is DGGITQSPKYLFRKEGQNVTLSCEQNLNHDAMYWYRQDPGQGLRLIYYSQIVNDFQKGDIAEGYSVSREKKESFPLTVTSAQKNPTAFYLCASERDKNTGELFFGEGSRLTVL.